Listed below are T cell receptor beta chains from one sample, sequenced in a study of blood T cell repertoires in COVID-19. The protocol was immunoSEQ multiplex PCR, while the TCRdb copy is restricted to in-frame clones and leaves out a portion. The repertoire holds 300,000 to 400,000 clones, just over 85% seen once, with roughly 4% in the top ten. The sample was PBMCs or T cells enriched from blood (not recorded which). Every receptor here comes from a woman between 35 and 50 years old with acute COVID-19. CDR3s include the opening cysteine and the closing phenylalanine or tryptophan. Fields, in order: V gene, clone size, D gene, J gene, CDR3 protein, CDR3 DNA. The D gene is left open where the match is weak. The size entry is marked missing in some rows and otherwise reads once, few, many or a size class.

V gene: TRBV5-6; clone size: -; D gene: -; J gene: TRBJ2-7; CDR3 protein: CASSLNSPEQYF; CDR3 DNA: TGTGCCAGCAGCTTGAACAGCCCCGAGCAGTACTTC
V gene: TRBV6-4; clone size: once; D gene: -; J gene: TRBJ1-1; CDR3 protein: CASSDRQWYMNTEAFF; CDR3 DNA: TGTGCCAGCAGTGACCGACAGTGGTACATGAACACTGAAGCTTTCTTT
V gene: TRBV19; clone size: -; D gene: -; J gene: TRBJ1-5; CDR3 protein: CASSISDRANQPQHF; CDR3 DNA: TGTGCCAGTAGTATCTCGGACAGAGCTAATCAGCCCCAGCATTTT
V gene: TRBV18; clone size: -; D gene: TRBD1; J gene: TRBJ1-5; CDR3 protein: CASSLTGVDNQPQHF; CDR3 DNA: TGTGCCAGCTCACTGACAGGGGTTGACAATCAGCCCCAGCATTTT
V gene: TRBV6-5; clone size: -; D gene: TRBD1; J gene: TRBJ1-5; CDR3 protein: CASRQGNQPQHF; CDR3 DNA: TGTGCCAGCCGACAGGGGAATCAGCCCCAGCATTTT
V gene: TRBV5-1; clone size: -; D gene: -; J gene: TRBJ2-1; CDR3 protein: CASSLARLSSYNEQFF; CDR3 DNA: TGCGCCAGCAGCTTGGCACGACTCAGCTCCTACAATGAGCAGTTCTTC
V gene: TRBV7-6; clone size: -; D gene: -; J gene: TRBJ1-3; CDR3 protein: CASSLDIPGSGNTIYF; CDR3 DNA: TGTGCCAGCAGCTTAGATATACCGGGCTCTGGAAACACCATATATTTT
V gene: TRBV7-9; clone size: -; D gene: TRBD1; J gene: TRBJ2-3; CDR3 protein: CAVQQGATDTQYF; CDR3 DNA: TGTGCCGTCCAACAGGGGGCAACAGATACGCAGTATTTT
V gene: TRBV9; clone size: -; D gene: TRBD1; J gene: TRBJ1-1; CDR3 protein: CASSVTGGRSTEAFF; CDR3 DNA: TGTGCCAGCAGCGTTACAGGGGGCAGAAGCACTGAAGCTTTCTTT
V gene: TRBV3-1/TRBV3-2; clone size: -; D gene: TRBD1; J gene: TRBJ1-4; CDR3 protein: CASSQATQGAREKLFF; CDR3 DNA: TGTGCCAGCAGCCAAGCCACCCAGGGGGCGAGGGAAAAACTGTTTTTT
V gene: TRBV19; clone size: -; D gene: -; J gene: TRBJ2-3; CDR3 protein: CASSIQGTYTDTQYF; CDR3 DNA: TGTGCCAGTAGTATACAGGGAACGTACACAGATACGCAGTATTTT
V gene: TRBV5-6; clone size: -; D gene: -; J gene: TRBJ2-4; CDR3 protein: CASSLSGARNIQYF; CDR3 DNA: TGTGCCAGCAGCTTGTCAGGGGCACGGAACATTCAGTACTTC
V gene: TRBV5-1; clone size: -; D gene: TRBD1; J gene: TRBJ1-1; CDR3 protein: CASSIGKTTGSEAFF; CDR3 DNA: TGCGCCAGCAGCATCGGAAAGACGACAGGGTCTGAAGCTTTCTTT
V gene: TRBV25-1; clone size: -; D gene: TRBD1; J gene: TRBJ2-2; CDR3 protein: CASRKQGTANTGELFF; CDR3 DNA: TGTGCCAGCAGGAAACAGGGGACCGCGAACACCGGGGAGCTGTTTTTT
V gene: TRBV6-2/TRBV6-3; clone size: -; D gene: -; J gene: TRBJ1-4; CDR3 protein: CASSSSTPRGEKLFF; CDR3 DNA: TGTGCCAGCAGTTCATCGACGCCAAGGGGAGAAAAACTGTTTTTT